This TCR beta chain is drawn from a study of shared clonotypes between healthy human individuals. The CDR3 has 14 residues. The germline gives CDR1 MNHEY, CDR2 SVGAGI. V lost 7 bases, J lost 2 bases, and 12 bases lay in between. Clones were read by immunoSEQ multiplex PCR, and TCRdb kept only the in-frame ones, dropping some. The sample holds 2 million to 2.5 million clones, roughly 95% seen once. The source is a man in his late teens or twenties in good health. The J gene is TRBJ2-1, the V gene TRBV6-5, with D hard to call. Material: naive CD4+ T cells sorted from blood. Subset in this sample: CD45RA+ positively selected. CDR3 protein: CASMKVETYNEQFF. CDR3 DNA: TGTGCCAGCATGAAGGTTGAAACCTACAATGAGCAGTTCTTC.